A single T cell receptor (beta chain) is shown here with its context. This entry comes from a study of blood T cell repertoires in COVID-19. Study as a whole: Some COVID-19 samples were acute and others convalescent; all came from the United States, Italy and Spain. Sample material is recorded as cDNA or gDNA derived from T cells, B-cell-depleted T cells, or PBMCs.

As processed by the authors: From reference gene primer amplification, estimates of nucleated cell counts were derived. Sequencing used immunoSEQ multiplex PCR; TCRdb keeps in-frame clones, though not all of them. V and J calls and clone size follow that table, whereas D and trimming were derived from the DNA. The data contain under 200,000 clones, under 90% of them seen just once; the ten biggest clones take up under 8%. Trimming stripped 1 base from V and 5 bases from J, with 11 bases between. This CDR3 has 14 amino acids. CDR1 and CDR2 from the germline V gene are LNHDA and SQIVND (reference sequence).

The specimen was peripheral blood. This clonotype originated in a man aged 60 to 75 with acute or convalescent COVID-19. The chain couples TRBV19 to TRBJ1-1; D is uncertain. The CDR3 DNA reads TGTGCCAGTAGTATAGGCCAAAGAGGTACTGAAGCTTTCTTT. It encodes CASSIGQRGTEAFF.